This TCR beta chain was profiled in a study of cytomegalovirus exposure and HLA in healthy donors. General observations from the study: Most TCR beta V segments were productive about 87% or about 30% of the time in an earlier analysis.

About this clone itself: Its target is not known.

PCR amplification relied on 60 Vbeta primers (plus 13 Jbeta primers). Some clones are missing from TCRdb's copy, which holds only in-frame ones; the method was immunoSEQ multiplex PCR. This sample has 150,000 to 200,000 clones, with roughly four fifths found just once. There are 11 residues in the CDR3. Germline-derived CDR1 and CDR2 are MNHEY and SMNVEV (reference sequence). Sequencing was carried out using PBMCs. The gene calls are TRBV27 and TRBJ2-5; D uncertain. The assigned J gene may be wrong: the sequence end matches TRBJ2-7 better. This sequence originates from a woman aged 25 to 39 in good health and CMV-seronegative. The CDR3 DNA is TGTGCCAGCGGAAAGAGGTACGAGCAGTACTTC. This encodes CASGKRYEQYF.